This T cell receptor (beta chain) was sequenced for a study of cytomegalovirus exposure and HLA in healthy donors. Whole-study findings and limits: What was likely a sequencing artifact was a cluster of highly shared sequence variants. V- and J-gene trimming in TCR beta was tied to a missense DCLRE1C variant by an analysis performed later. A further, later analysis showed that HLA-associated TCR beta chains (compared with equally common others) were more clonally expanded.

The PCR made use of 60 Vbeta and 13 Jbeta primers. The repertoire was sequenced with immunoSEQ multiplex PCR; TCRdb's copy has only in-frame clones and lacks some. The repertoire consists of 100,000 to 150,000 clones, with 65% to 80% occurring once and the leading ten covering about 1.7%. Of note for this clone: The antigen is unknown.

Germline values: CDR1 MNHEY, CDR2 SVGAGI. V was pared by 4 bases and J by 4 bases, with 4 bases between. The CDR3 totals 12 residues. The TCR sequence derives from a woman aged 40-49 years in good health and CMV-seronegative. The sequenced sample consisted of PBMCs. The chain uses TRBV6-5 and TRBJ2-2; the D is unclear. CDR3: CASSSGTGELFF. CDR3 nucleotide sequence: TGTGCCAGCAGTTCCGGCACCGGGGAGCTGTTTTTT.